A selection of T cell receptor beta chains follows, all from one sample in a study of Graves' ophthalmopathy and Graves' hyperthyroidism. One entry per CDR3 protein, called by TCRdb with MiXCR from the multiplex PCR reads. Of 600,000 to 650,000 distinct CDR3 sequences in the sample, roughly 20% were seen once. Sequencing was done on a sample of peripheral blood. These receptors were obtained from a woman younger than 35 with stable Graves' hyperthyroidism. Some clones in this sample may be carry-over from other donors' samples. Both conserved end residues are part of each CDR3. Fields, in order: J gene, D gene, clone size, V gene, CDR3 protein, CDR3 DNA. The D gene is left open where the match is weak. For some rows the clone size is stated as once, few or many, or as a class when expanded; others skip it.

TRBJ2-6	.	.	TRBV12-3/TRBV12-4	CASSVQGGANVLTF	TGTGCCAGCAGTGTACAGGGTGGGGCCAACGTCCTGACTTTC
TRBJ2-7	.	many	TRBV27	CASSSRLRSYEQYF	TGTGCCAGCAGTTCCCGGCTGCGATCCTACGAGCAGTACTTC
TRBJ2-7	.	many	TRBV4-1	CASSHTHSLYEQYF	TGCGCCAGCAGCCATACTCACTCCCTGTACGAGCAGTACTTC
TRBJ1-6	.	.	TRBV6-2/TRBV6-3	CASSFNSNSPLHF	TGTGCCAGCAGCTTTAACAGCAATTCACCCCTCCACTTT
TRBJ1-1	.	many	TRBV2	CATRVNTEAFF	TGTGCCACTAGGGTGAACACTGAAGCTTTCTTT
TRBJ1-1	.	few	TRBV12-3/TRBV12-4	CASSARRENTEASF	TGTGCCAGCAGTGCCAGACGGGAGAACACTGAAGCTTCCTTT
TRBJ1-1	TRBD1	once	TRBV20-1	CSARAIIGTGTNTEAFF	TGCAGTGCTAGAGCTATTATTGGGACAGGGACTAACACTGAAGCTTTCTTT
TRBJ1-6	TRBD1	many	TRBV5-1	CASSLGQGVSSPLHF	TGCGCCAGCAGCTTAGGACAGGGAGTGAGTTCACCCCTCCACTTT
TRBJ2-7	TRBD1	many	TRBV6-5	CASSYRFGGDRGPYEQYF	TGTGCCAGCAGCTATCGTTTTGGAGGTGACAGGGGGCCCTACGAGCAGTACTTC
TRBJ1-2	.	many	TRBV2	CASRGGTPNYGYTF	TGTGCCAGCAGAGGGGGGACACCTAACTATGGCTACACCTTC
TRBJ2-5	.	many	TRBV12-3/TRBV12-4	CASSSRTVQETQYF	TGTGCCAGCAGTTCCAGGACGGTGCAAGAGACCCAGTACTTC
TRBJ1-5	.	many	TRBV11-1	CASSSSSTQPQHF	TGTGCCAGCAGTTCCAGCTCCACGCAGCCCCAGCATTTT
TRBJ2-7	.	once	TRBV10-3	CAISEMAEQYF	TGTGCCATCAGTGAGATGGCCGAGCAGTACTTC
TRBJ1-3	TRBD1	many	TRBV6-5	CASSLADREGYTIYF	TGTGCCAGCAGTTTGGCCGACAGGGAGGGTTACACCATATATTTT
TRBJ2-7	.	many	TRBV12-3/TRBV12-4	CASSVGGSYEQYF	TGTGCCAGCAGTGTAGGGGGATCCTACGAGCAGTACTTC
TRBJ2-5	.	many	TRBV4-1	CASSQEDLGGSPQETQYF	TGCGCCAGCAGCCAAGAGGATCTAGGTGGGTCACCTCAAGAGACCCAGTACTTC
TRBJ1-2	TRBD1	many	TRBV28	CASTLWTGPDDGYTF	TGTGCCAGCACCTTATGGACAGGGCCCGACGATGGCTACACCTTC
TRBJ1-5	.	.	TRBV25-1	CASSESQLSNQPQHF	TGTGCCAGCAGTGAAAGTCAGTTAAGCAATCAGCCCCAGCATTTT
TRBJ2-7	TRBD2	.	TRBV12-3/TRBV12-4	CASSFSGGPREQYF	TGTGCCAGCAGTTTTAGCGGGGGGCCTAGAGAGCAGTACTTC
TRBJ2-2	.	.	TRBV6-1	CASSIASNTGELFF	TGTGCCAGCAGCATAGCGTCGAACACCGGGGAGCTGTTTTTT
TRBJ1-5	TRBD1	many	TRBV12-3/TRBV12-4	CASRGQLGQPQHF	TGTGCCAGCAGGGGACAGCTGGGTCAGCCCCAGCATTTT
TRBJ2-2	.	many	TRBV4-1	CASSQGGLSSGELFF	TGCGCCAGCAGCCAAGGTGGCCTAAGTTCCGGGGAGCTGTTTTTT
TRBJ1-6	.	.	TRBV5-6	CASSPRHRVNSPLHF	TGTGCCAGCAGCCCCAGACATCGCGTTAATTCACCCCTCCACTTT
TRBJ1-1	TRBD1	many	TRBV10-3	CAIMGQPNTEAFF	TGTGCCATCATGGGACAGCCTAACACTGAAGCTTTCTTT
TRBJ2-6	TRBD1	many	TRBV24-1	CATSDTTDRGGSGANVLTF	TGTGCCACCAGTGACACCACTGACAGGGGAGGTAGTGGGGCCAACGTCCTGACTTTC
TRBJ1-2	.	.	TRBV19	CASSGTGFYTF	TGTGCCAGTAGTGGAACCGGATTCTACACCTTC
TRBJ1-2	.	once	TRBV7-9	CASSLVQTQGYTF	TGTGCCAGCAGCTTAGTACAGACCCAAGGCTACACCTTC
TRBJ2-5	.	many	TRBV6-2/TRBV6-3	CASSYQYASEETQYF	TGTGCCAGCAGTTATCAATACGCTAGCGAAGAGACCCAGTACTTC
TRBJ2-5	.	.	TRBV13	CASSADWKETQYF	TGTGCCAGCAGCGCAGACTGGAAAGAGACCCAGTACTTC
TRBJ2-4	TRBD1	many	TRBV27	CASRQLDRGINIQYF	TGTGCCAGCAGGCAGTTGGACAGGGGGATAAACATTCAGTACTTC
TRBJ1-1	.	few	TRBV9	CASSPPDGKNTEAFF	TGTGCCAGCAGCCCCCCCGATGGGAAGAACACTGAAGCTTTCTTT
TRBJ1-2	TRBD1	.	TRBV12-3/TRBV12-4	CASSRTGTRGYTF	TGTGCCAGCAGTCGGACAGGAACTCGGGGCTACACCTTC
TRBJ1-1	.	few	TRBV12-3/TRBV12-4	CASSPIQREAFF	TGTGCCAGCAGCCCCATACAGCGAGAAGCTTTCTTT
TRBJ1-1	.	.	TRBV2	CASVGLGVFDAFF	TGTGCCAGCGTGGGACTGGGGGTCTTTGATGCTTTCTTT
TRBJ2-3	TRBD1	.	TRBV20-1	CSASDRTSTDTQYF	TGCAGTGCTTCGGACAGGACTAGCACAGATACGCAGTATTTT
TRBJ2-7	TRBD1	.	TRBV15	CATTPGQGPYEQYF	TGTGCCACCACCCCGGGACAGGGGCCGTACGAGCAGTACTTC
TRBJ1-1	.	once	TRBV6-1	CASLPGVNTEAFF	TGTGCCTCCCTACCAGGTGTGAACACTGAAGCTTTCTTT
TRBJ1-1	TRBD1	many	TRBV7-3	CASSLRQGSEAFF	TGTGCCAGCAGCCTACGACAGGGGTCTGAAGCTTTCTTT
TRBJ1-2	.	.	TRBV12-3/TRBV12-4	CASSLGAYSGYGYTF	TGTGCCAGTTCCCTCGGGGCCTACTCGGGCTATGGCTACACCTTC
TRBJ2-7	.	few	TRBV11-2	CASSLVFYEQYF	TGTGCCAGCAGCTTAGTTTTCTACGAGCAGTACTTC
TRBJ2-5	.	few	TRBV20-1	CSARSGSRGTQYF	TGCAGTGCTAGGTCTGGATCTCGGGGGACCCAGTACTTC
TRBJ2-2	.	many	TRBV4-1	CASSQDGLRFSNTGELFF	TGCGCCAGCAGCCAAGATGGTTTGCGTTTTTCGAACACCGGGGAGCTGTTTTTT
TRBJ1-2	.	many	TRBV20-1	CSALLTNYGYTF	TGCAGTGCTCTCCTCACAAACTATGGCTACACCTTC
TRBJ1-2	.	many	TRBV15	CATSPDRNYGYTF	TGTGCCACCAGCCCCGACAGGAACTATGGCTACACCTTC
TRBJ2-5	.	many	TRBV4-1	CASSQGAWQGPETQYF	TGCGCCAGCAGCCAAGGCGCGTGGCAGGGTCCAGAGACCCAGTACTTC
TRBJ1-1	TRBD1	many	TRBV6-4	CASMRTGRISPLGEAFF	TGTGCCAGCATGCGGACAGGGCGTATCTCTCCGTTGGGTGAAGCTTTCTTT
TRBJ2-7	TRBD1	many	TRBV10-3	CAISGGQGHEQYF	TGTGCCATCAGTGGGGGACAGGGGCACGAGCAGTACTTC
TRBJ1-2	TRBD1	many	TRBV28	CASSGDSHYGYTF	TGTGCCAGCAGTGGGGACAGCCACTATGGCTACACCTTC
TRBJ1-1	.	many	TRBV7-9	CASSLFGRKNTEAFF	TGTGCCAGCAGCTTATTCGGCAGAAAGAACACTGAAGCTTTCTTT
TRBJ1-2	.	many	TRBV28	CASSLGPGPYGYTF	TGTGCCAGCAGTTTAGGGCCGGGGCCTTATGGCTACACCTTC
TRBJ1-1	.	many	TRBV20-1	CSASPGTEAFF	TGCAGTGCTAGTCCCGGCACCGAAGCTTTCTTT
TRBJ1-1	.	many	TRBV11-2	CASSLGGLGYTEAFF	TGTGCCAGCAGCTTAGGGGGGCTTGGTTACACTGAAGCTTTCTTT
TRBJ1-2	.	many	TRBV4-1	CASSQDEQHPVYGYTF	TGCGCCAGCAGCCAAGATGAGCAGCACCCAGTCTATGGCTACACCTTC